This section outlines one T cell receptor beta chain sequence together with its context. Its cognate antigen is unknown. Losses at the gene ends were 7 bases for V and 9 bases for J; bases not matched to a gene: 13. This CDR3 spans 15 amino acids. Germline CDR1 and CDR2: MNHEY and SMNVEV (reference sequence). This specimen comes from a study of cytomegalovirus exposure and HLA in healthy donors. Study observations and caveats: Later on, an analysis found that several of the most significant clusters appeared to be linked to common viral pathogens, which included parvovirus B19. TRBV6-2, TRBV6-3 and some other V segments were excluded as indistinguishable. A link between a missense DCLRE1C variant and TCR beta V- and J-gene trimming emerged from a later analysis.

Both 60 Vbeta primers and 13 Jbeta primers went into the PCR. Clones were sequenced by immunoSEQ multiplex PCR, and TCRdb holds only the in-frame ones, with some missing. The sample includes about 140,000 clones, around four fifths of them seen just once. This chain joins TRBV27 and TRBJ2-1; TRBD2 matches 9 bases. This TCR was sampled from a man aged 25 to 40 in good health and CMV-seronegative. The sequenced sample was PBMCs. CDR3 sequence: CASTTPGVAGAEQFF. The CDR3 DNA reads TGTGCCAGCACCACCCCCGGAGTAGCGGGAGCTGAGCAGTTCTTC.